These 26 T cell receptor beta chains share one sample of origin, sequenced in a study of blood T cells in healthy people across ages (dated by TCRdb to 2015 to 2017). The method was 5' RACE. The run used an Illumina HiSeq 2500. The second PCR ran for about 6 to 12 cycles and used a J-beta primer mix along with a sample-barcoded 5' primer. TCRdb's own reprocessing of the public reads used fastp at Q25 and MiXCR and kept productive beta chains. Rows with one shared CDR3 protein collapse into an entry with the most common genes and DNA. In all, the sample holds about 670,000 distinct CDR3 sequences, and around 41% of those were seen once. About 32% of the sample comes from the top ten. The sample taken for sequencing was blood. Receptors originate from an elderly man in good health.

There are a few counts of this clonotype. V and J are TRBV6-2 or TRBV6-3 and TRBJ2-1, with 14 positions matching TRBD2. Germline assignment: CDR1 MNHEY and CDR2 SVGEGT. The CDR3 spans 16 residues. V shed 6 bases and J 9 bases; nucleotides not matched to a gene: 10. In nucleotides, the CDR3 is TGTGCCAGCAGCCGAATGGGACTAGCGGGAGTCGGTGAGCAGTTCTTC. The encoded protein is CASSRMGLAGVGEQFF.

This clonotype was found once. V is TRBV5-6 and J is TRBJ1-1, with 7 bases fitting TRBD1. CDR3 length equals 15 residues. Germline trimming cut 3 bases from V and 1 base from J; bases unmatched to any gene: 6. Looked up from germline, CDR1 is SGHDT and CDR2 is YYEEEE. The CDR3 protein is CASSSEWDRNTEAFF. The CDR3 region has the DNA TGTGCCAGCAGCTCCGAGTGGGACAGGAACACTGAAGCTTTCTTT.

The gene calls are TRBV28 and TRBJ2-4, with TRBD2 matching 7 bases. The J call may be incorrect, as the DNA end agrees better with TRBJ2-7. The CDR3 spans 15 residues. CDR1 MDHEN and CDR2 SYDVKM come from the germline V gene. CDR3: CASSQAGFGTYEQYF. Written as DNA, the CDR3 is TGTGCCAGCAGTCAAGCGGGATTTGGTACGTACGAGCAGTACTTC.

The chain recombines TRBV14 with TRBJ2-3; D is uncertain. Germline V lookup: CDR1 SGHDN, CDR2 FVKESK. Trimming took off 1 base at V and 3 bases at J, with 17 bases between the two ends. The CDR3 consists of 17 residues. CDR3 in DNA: TGTGCCAGCAGCCAAGGGTTATCGCGAGCGACGACAGATACGCAGTATTTT. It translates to CASSQGLSRATTDTQYF.

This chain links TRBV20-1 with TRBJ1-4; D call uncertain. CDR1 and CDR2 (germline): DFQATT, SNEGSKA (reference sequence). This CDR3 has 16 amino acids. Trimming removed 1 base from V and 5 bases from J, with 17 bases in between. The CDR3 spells CSARGPLGGGNEKLFF. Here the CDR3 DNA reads TGCAGTGCTAGAGGCCCCTTAGGAGGAGGAAATGAAAAACTGTTTTTT.

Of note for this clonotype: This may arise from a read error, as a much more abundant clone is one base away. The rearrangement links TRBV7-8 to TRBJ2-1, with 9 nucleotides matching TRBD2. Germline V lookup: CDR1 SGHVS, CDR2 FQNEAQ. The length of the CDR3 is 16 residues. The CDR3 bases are TGTGCCAGCAGCTTAGGGGGTAGCGGGAGCTACGATGAGCAGTTCTTC. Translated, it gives CASSLGGSGSYDEQFF.

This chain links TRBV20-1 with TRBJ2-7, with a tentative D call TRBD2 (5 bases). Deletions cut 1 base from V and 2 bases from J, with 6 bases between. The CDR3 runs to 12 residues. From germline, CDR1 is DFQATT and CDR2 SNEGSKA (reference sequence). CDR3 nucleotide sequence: TGCAGTGCTAGAGTCGGGACCTACGAGCAGTACTTC. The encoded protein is CSARVGTYEQYF.

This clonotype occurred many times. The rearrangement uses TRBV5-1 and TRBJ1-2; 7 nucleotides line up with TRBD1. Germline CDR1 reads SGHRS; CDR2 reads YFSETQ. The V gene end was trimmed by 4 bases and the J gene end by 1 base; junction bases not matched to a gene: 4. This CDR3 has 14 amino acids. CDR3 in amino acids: CASSVGQINYGYTF. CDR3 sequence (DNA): TGCGCCAGCAGCGTGGGACAGATTAACTATGGCTACACCTTC.

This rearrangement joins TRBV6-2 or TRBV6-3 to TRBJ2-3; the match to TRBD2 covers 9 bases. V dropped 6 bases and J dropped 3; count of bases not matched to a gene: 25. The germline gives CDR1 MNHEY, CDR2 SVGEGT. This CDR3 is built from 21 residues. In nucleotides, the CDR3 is TGTGCCAGCAGGCAGGGGCGAGGGAGCGGGGGGCTCCGCCCCAGAACAGATACGCAGTATTTT. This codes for CASRQGRGSGGLRPRTDTQYF.

The CDR3 DNA reads as TGTACCAGCAGCTTAGTTGGTAGCGGGAGGATCTTGGGCGAGCAGTACTTC. This sequence encodes CTSSLVGSGRILGEQYF. This chain joins TRBV7-2 and TRBJ2-7; 10 bases are a match to TRBD2. Germline CDR1 reads SGHTA; CDR2 reads FQGNSA. The CDR3 totals 17 residues. V was pared by 1 base and J by 6 bases, with 12 bases of the junction left unmatched.

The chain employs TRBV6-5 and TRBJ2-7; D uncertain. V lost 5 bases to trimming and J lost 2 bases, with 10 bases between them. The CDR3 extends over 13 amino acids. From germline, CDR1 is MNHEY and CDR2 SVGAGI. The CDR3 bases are TGTGCCAGCAGTGACGGACGGACCTACGAGCAGTACTTC. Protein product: CASSDGRTYEQYF.

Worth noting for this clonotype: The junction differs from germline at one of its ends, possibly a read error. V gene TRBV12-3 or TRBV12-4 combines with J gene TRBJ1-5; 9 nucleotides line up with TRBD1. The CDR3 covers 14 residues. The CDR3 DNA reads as TGTGCCAGCAGTTTAGGGACAGGGGAGCAGCCTCAGCATTTT. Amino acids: CASSLGTGEQPQHF.

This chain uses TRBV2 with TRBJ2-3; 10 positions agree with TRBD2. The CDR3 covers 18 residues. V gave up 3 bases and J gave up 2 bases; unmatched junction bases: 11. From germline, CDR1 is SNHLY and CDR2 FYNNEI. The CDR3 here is CASSETLLLAGITDTQYF. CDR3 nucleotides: TGTGCCAGCAGTGAGACACTGTTACTAGCGGGGATCACAGATACGCAGTATTTT.

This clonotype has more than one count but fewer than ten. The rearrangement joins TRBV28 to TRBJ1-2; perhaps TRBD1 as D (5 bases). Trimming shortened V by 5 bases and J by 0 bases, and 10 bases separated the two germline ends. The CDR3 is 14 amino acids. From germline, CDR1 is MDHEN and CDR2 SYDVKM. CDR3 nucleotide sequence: TGTGCCAGCAGTAGACAGCCATCTAACTATGGCTACACCTTC. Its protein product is CASSRQPSNYGYTF.

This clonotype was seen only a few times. The CDR3 spells CASSAREETQYF. DNA of the CDR3: TGTGCCAGCAGCGCCAGAGAGGAGACCCAGTACTTC. The gene calls are TRBV7-8 and TRBJ2-5; D is ambiguous. Trimming stripped 5 bases from V and 5 bases from J, with 9 bases between. The CDR3 has 12 amino acids. In germline, CDR1 is SGHVS, CDR2 FQNEAQ.

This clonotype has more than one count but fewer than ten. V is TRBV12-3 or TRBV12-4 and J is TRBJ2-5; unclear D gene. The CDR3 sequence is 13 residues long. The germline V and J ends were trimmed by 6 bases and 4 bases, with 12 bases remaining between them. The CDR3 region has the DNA TGTGCCAGCAGACTGCTAAGAGGAGAGACCCAGTACTTC. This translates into CASRLLRGETQYF.

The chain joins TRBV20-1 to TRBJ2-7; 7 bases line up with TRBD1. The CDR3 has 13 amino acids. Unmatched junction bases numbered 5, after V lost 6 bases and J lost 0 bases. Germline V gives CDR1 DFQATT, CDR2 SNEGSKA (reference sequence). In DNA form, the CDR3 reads TGCAGTGCCCGGGACAGCATCTCCTACGAGCAGTACTTC. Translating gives CSARDSISYEQYF.

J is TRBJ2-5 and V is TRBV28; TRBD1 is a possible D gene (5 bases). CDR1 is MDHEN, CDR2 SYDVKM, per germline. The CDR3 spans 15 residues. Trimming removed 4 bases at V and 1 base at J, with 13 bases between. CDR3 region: CASSSQGLSQETQYF. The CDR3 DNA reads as TGTGCCAGCAGTTCCCAGGGTTTAAGCCAAGAGACCCAGTACTTC.

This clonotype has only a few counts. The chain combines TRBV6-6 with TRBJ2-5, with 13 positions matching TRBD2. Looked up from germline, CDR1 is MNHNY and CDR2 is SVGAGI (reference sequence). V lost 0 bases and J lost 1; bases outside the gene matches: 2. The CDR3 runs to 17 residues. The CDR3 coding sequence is TGTGCCAGCAGTTACTCGAGGACTAGCGGGGGCCAAGAGACCCAGTACTTC. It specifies CASSYSRTSGGQETQYF.

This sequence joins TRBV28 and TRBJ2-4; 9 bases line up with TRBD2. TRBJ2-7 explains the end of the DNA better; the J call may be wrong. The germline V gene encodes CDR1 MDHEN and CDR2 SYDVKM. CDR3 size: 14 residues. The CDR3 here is CASSVTSGIYEQYF. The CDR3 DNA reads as TGTGCCAGCAGTGTGACTAGCGGAATCTACGAGCAGTACTTC.

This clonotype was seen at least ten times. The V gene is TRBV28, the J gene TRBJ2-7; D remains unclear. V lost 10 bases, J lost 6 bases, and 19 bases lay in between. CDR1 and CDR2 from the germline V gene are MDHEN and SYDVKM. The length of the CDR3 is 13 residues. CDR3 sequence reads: CATQAGTYGEQYF. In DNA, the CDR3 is TGTGCCACCCAGGCAGGAACCTACGGCGAGCAGTACTTC.

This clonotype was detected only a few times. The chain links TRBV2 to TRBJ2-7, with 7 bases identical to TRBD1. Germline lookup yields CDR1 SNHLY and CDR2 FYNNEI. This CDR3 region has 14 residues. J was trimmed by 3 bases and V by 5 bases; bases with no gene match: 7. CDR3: CASSPDRVGYEQYF. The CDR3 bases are TGTGCCAGCAGTCCTGACAGGGTAGGCTACGAGCAGTACTTC.

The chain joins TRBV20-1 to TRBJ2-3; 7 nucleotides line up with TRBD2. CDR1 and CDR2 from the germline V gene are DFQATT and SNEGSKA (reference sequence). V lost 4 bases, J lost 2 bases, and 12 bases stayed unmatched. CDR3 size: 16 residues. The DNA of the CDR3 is TGCAGTGCTACCGTGGGGGGGGGAACCTCCACAGATACGCAGTATTTT. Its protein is CSATVGGGTSTDTQYF.

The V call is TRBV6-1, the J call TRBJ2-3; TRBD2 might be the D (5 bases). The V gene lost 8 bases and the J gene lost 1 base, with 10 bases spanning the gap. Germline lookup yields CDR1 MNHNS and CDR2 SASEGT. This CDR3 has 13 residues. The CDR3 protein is CASRESGTDTQYF. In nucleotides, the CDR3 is TGTGCCAGCCGGGAATCAGGCACAGATACGCAGTATTTT.

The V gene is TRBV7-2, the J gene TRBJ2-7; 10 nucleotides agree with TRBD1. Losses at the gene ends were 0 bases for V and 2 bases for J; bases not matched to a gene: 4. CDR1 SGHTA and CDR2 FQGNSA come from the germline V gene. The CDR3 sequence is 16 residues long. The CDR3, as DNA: TGTGCCAGCAGCTTAGCCAGACAGGGGGCAGCCTACGAGCAGTACTTC. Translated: CASSLARQGAAYEQYF.

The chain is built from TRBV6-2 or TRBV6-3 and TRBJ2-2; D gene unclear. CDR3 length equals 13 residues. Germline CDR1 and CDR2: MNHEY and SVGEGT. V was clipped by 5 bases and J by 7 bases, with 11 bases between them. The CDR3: CASSLGIDGELFF. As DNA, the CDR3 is TGTGCCAGCAGTCTCGGCATAGACGGGGAGCTGTTTTTT.